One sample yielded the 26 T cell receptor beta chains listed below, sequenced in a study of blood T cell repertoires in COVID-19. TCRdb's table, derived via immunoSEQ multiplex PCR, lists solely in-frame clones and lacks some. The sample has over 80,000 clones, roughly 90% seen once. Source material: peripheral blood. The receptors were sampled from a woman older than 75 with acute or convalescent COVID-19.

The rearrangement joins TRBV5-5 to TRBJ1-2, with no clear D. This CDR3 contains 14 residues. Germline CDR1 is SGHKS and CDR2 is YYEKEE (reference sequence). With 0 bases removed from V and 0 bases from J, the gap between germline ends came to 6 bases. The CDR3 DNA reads TGTGCCAGCAGCTTGGAGGCGGCTAACTATGGCTACACCTTC. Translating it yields CASSLEAANYGYTF.

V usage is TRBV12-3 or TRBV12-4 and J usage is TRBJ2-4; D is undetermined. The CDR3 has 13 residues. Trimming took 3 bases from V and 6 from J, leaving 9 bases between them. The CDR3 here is CASSLSSVNIQYF. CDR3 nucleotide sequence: TGTGCCAGCAGTTTGAGTTCCGTAAACATTCAGTACTTC.

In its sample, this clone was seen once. CDR3: CATRGQGSNQPQHF. CDR3 coding DNA: TGTGCCACCAGGGGACAGGGGAGCAATCAGCCCCAGCATTTT. The chain couples TRBV24-1 to TRBJ1-5; TRBD1 matches at 10 bases. CDR1 and CDR2 (germline): KGHDR, SFDVKD. CDR3 length: 14 amino acids. Losses at the gene ends were 7 bases for V and 1 base for J; bases not matched to a gene: 0.

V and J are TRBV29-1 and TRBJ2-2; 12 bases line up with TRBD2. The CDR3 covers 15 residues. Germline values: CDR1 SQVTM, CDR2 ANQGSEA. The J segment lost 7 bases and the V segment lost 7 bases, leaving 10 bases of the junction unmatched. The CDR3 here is CSGKTSGRYGGELFF. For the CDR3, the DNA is TGCAGCGGGAAGACTAGCGGGAGATACGGCGGGGAGCTGTTTTTT.

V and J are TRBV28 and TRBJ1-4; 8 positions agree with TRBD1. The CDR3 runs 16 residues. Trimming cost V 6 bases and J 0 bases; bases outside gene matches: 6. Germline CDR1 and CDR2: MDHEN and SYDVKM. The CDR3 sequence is CASSRGQDATNEKLFF. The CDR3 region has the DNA TGTGCCAGCAGCCGGGGACAGGACGCAACTAATGAAAAACTGTTTTTT. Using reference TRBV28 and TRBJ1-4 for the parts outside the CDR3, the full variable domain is DVKVTQSSRYLVKRTGEKVFLECVQDMDHENMFWYRQDPGLGLRLIYFSYDVKMKEKGDIPEGYSVSREKKERFSLILESASTNQTSMYLCASSRGQDATNEKLFFGSGTQLSVL.

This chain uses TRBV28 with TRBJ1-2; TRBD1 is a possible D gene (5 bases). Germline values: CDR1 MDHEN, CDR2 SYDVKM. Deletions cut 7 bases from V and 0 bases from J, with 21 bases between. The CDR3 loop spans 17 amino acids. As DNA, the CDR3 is TGTGCCAGCACCACATTCGGCGGGGGTTTAGCTAACTATGGCTACACCTTC. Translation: CASTTFGGGLANYGYTF.

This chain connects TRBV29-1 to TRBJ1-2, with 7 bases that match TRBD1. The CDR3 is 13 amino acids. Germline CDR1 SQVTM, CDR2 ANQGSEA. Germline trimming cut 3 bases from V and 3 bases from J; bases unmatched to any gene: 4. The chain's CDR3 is CSVEPGQHYGYTF. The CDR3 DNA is TGCAGCGTTGAGCCGGGACAGCACTATGGCTACACCTTC.

CDR3 DNA: TGTGCCAGCAGTTACCGGGCGGGAGTGGGAGATACGCAGTATTTT. Translating it yields CASSYRAGVGDTQYF. The chain recombines TRBV6-5 with TRBJ2-3; TRBD2 matches 7 bases. The CDR3 consists of 15 residues. Germline V gene data show CDR1 as MNHEY and CDR2 as SVGAGI. J lost 5 bases, V lost 2 bases, and 7 bases had no gene match.

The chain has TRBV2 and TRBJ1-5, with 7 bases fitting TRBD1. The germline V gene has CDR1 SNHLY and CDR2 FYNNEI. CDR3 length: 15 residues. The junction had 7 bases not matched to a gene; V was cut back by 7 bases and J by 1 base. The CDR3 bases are TGTGCCAGCAAGAAGGGGGCGATAAGCAATCAGCCCCAGCATTTT. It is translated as CASKKGAISNQPQHF.

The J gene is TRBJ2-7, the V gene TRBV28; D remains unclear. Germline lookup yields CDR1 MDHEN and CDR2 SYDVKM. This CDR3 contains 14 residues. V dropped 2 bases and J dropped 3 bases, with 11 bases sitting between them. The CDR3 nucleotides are TGTGCCAGCAGTTTAGTACCGAGGCACTACGAGCAGTACTTC. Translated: CASSLVPRHYEQYF.

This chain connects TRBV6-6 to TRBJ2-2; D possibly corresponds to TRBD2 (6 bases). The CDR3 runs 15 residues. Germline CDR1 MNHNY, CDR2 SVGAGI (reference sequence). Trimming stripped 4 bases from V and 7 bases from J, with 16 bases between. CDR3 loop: CASSSAGTAIGELFF. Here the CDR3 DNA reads TGTGCCAGCAGTTCCGCCGGGACTGCTATCGGGGAGCTGTTTTTT.

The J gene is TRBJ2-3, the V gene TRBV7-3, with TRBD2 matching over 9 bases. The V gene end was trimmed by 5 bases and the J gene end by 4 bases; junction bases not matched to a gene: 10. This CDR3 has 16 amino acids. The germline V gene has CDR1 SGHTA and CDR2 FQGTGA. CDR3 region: CASSPRPSGMADTQYF. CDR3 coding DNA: TGTGCCAGCAGCCCCAGACCTAGCGGGATGGCAGATACGCAGTATTTT.

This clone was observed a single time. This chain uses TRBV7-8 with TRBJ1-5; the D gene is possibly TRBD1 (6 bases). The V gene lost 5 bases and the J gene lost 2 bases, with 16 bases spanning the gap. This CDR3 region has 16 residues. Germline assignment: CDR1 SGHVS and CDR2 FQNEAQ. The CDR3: CASSANRVFGNQPQHF. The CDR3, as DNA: TGTGCCAGCAGCGCAAACAGGGTTTTTGGCAATCAGCCCCAGCATTTT.

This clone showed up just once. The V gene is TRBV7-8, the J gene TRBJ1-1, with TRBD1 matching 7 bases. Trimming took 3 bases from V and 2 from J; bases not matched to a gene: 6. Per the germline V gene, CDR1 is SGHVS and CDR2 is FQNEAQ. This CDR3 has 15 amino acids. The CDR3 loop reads CASSFFGTANTEAFF. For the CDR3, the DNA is TGTGCCAGCAGCTTTTTCGGGACAGCTAACACTGAAGCTTTCTTT.

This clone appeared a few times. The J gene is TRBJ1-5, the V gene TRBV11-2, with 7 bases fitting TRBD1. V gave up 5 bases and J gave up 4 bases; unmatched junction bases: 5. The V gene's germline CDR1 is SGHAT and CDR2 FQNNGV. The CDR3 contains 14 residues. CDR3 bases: TGTGCCAGCAGCGCAGAACAGGGGAATCAGCCCCAGCATTTT. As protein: CASSAEQGNQPQHF.

CDR3 in amino acids: CASSTVHTGELFF. DNA for the CDR3: TGTGCCAGTAGTACAGTTCACACCGGGGAGCTGTTTTTT. The chain recombines TRBV19 with TRBJ2-2; no clear D. The CDR3 consists of 13 residues. Trimming took off 4 bases at V and 3 bases at J, with 6 bases between the two ends. In germline, CDR1 is LNHDA, CDR2 SQIVND (reference sequence).

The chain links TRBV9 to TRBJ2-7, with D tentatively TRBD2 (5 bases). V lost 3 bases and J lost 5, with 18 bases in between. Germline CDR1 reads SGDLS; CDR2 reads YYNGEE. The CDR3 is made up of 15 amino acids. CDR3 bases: TGTGCCAGCAGCGCAAGCCACGGGATCCCCCACGAGCAGTACTTC. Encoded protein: CASSASHGIPHEQYF.

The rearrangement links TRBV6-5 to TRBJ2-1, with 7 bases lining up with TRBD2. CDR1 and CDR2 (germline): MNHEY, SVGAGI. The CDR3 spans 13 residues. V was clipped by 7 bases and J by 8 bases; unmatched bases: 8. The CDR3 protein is CASMGGLGYEQFF. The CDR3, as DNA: TGTGCCAGCATGGGTGGACTAGGCTATGAGCAGTTCTTC.

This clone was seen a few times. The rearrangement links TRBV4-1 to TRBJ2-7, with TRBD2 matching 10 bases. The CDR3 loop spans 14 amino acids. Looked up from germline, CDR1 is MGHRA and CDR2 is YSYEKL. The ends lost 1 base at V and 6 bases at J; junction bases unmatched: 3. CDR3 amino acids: CASSQVGTSVEQYF. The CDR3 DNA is TGCGCCAGCAGCCAAGTTGGGACTAGCGTCGAGCAGTACTTC.

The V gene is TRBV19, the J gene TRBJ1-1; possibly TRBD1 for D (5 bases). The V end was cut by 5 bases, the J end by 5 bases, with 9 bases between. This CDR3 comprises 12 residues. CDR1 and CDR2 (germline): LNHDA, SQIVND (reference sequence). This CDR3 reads CASSARGTEAFF. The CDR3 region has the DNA TGTGCCAGTAGTGCGCGGGGGACTGAAGCTTTCTTT.

CDR3: CALNRLAGVNYNEQFF. The CDR3 DNA sequence: TGTGCCTTGAACAGACTAGCGGGGGTGAACTACAATGAGCAGTTCTTC. The V gene is TRBV30, the J gene TRBJ2-1, with 12 bases lining up with TRBD2. The CDR3 has 16 residues. V lost 7 bases, J lost 3 bases, and 10 bases stayed unmatched. Germline V lookup: CDR1 GTSNPN, CDR2 SVGIG (reference sequence).

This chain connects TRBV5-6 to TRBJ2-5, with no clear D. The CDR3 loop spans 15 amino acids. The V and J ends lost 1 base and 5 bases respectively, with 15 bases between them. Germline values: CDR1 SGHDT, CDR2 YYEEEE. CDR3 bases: TGTGCCAGCAGCTTGAAATCTCCTCTCGCGGAGACCCAGTACTTC. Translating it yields CASSLKSPLAETQYF.

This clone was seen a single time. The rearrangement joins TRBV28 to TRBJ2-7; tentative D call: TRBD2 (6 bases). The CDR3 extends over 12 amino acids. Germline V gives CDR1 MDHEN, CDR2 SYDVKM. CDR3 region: CASWDSNYEQYF. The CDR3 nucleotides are TGTGCTAGCTGGGACTCAAACTACGAGCAGTACTTC.

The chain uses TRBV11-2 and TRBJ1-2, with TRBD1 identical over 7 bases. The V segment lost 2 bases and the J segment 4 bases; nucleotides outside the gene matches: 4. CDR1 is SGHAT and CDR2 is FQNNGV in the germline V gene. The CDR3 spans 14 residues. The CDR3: CASSLSAGGYGYTF. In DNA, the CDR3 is TGTGCCAGCAGCTTATCCGCAGGGGGCTATGGCTACACCTTC.

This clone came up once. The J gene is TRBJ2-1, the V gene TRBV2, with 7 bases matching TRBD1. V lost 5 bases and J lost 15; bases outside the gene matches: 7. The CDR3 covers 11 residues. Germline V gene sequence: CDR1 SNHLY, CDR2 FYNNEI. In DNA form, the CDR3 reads TGTGCCAGCAGTAGGGGACAGCACTCGTTCTTC. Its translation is CASSRGQHSFF. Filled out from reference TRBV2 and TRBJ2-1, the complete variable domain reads EPEVTQTPSHQVTQMGQEVILRCVPISNHLYFYWYRQILGQKVEFLVSFYNNEISEKSEIFDDQFSVERPDGSNFTLKIRSTKLEDSAMYFCASSRGQHSFFGPGTRLTVL.

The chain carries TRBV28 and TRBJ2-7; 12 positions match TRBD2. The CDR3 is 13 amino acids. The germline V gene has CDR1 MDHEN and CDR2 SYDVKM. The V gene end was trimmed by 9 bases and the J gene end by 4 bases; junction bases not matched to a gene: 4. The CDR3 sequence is CASDLAGGYEQYF. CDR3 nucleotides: TGTGCCAGTGATCTAGCGGGAGGGTACGAGCAGTACTTC.